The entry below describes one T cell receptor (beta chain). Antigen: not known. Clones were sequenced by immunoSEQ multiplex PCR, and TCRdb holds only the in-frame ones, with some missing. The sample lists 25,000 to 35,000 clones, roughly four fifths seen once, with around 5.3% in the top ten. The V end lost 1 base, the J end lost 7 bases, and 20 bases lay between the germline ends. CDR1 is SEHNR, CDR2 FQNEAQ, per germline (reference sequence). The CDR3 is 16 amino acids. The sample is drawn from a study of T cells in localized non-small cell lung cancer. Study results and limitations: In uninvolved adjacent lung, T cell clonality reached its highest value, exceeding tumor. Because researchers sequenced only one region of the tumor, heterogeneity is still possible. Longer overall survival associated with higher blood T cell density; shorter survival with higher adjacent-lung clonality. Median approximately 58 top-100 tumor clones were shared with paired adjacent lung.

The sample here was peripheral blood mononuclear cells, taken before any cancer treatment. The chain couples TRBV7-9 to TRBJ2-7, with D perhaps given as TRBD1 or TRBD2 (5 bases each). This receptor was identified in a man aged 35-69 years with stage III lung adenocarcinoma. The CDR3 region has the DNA TGTGCCAGCAGCTTAGGGGGGAGAAGGAGTGGTGGAGAGCAGTACTTC. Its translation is CASSLGGRRSGGEQYF.